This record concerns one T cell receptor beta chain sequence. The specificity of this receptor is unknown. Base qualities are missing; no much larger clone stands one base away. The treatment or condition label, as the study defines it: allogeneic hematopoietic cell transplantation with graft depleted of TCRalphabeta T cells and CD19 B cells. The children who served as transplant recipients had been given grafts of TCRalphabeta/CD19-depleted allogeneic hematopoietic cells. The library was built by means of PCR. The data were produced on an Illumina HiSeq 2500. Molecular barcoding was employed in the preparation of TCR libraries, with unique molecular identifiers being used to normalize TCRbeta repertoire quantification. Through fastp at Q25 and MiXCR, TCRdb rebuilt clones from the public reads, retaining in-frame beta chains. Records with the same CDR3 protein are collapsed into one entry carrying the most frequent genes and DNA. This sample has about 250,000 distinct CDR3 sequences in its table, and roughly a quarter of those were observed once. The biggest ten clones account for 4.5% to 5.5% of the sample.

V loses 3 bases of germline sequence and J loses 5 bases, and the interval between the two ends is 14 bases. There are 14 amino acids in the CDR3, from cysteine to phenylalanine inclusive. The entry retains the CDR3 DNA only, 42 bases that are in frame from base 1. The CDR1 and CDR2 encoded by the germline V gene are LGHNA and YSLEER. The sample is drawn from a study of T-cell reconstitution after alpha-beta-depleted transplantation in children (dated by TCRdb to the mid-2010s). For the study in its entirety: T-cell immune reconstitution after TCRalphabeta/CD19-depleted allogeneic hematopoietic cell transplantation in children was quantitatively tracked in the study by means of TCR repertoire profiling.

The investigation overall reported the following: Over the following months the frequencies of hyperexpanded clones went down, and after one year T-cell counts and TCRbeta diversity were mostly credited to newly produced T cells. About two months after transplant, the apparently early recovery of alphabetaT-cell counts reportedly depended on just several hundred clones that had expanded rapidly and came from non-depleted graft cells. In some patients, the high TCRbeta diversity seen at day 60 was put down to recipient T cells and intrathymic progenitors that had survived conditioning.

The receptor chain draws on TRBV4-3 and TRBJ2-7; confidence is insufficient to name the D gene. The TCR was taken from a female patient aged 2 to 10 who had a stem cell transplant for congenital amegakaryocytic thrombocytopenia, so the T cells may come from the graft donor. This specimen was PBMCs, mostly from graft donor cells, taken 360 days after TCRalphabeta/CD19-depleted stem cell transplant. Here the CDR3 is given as CASSQDGGWDEQYF. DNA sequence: TGCGCCAGCAGCCAGGACGGCGGTTGGGACGAGCAGTACTTC.